The 10 T cell receptor beta chains below come from one sample, sequenced in a study of blood T cell repertoires in COVID-19. Profiled with immunoSEQ multiplex PCR; TCRdb holds only in-frame clones, not every one. Found here are some 110,000 clones, around 80% of them singletons; the top ten hold about 6.6%. Sequenced input: peripheral blood. Receptors were obtained from a man between 65 and 85 years old with acute or convalescent COVID-19.

This clone was seen only once. This CDR3 is CASSVASAGTEAFF. DNA for the CDR3: TGTGCCAGCAGCGTAGCTAGCGCGGGGACTGAAGCTTTCTTT. J is TRBJ1-1 and V is TRBV9, with no clear D. Between the trimmed V and J ends, which lost 0 bases and 5 bases, there was a span of 11 bases. CDR1 is SGDLS, CDR2 YYNGEE, per germline. This CDR3 is built from 14 residues.

CDR3 amino acids: CASSIGLIGFF. The DNA of the CDR3 is TGTGCCAGCAGTATTGGACTGATTGGGTTTTTT. The chain is built from TRBV2 and TRBJ1-4; D remains ambiguous. Trimming stripped 5 bases from V and 16 bases from J, with 14 bases between. This CDR3 region has 11 residues. Germline V CDR1 and CDR2: SNHLY, FYNNEI. Variable domain in full (rest from reference TRBV2 and TRBJ1-4): EPEVTQTPSHQVTQMGQEVILRCVPISNHLYFYWYRQILGQKVEFLVSFYNNEISEKSEIFDDQFSVERPDGSNFTLKIRSTKLEDSAMYFCASSIGLIGFFGSGTQLSVL.

J is TRBJ1-2 and V is TRBV6-2 or TRBV6-3; the D gene is possibly TRBD1 (6 bases). Germline V lookup: CDR1 MNHEY, CDR2 SVGEGT. The CDR3 loop spans 13 amino acids. Trimming cost V 6 bases and J 2 bases, with 10 bases left between them. CDR3 loop: CASSRDRNYGYTF. The CDR3 DNA sequence: TGTGCCAGCAGCCGCGACAGGAACTATGGCTACACCTTC.

The gene calls are TRBV3-1 (or the pseudogene TRBV3-2) and TRBJ2-3, with D possibly being TRBD2 (5 bases). The CDR3 length is 12 residues. In germline, CDR1 is LGHDT, CDR2 YNNKEL (reference sequence). Between the trimmed V and J ends, which lost 0 bases and 11 bases, there was a span of 9 bases. The CDR3 DNA sequence: TGTGCCAGCAGCCAAGACACTAGAAAGCAGTATTTT. Translated, it gives CASSQDTRKQYF.

This chain connects TRBV5-8 to TRBJ1-4; D not resolved. CDR3 length equals 13 residues. In germline, CDR1 is SGHTS, CDR2 YDEGEE. V was clipped by 4 bases and J by 8 bases, with 12 bases between them. CDR3 nucleotide sequence: TGTGCCAGCAGCAGACGGGGAAGCGAAAAACTGTTTTTT. It codes for CASSRRGSEKLFF.

This chain connects TRBV9 to TRBJ2-2; a possible D gene is TRBD2 (5 bases). The CDR3 is 13 amino acids. CDR1 is SGDLS, CDR2 YYNGEE, per germline. Trimming pared 2 bases from V and 5 bases from J, leaving 7 bases between. Here the CDR3 reads CASSVGDTGELFF. DNA of the CDR3: TGTGCCAGCAGCGTCGGGGATACCGGGGAGCTGTTTTTT.

This sequence joins TRBV9 and TRBJ1-3, with D unclear. V lost 4 bases and J 2 bases, leaving 25 bases between the germline ends. CDR1 SGDLS and CDR2 YYNGEE come from the germline V gene. This CDR3 is built from 19 residues. Here the CDR3 reads CASSITLGRAWAAGNTIYF. The CDR3 DNA is TGTGCCAGCAGCATAACATTAGGGAGGGCCTGGGCTGCTGGAAACACCATATATTTT.

This chain links TRBV5-1 with TRBJ1-3, with 8 bases matching TRBD1. Germline assignment: CDR1 SGHRS and CDR2 YFSETQ. The CDR3 spans 20 residues. After removal of 1 base from V and 4 bases from J, the junction contained 19 bases not matched to a gene. CDR3 sequence: CASSLRSGTRQGLVGNTIYF. CDR3 DNA: TGCGCCAGCAGCTTGCGTTCCGGGACGCGACAGGGGTTGGTCGGAAACACCATATATTTT. Supplemented by reference TRBV5-1 and TRBJ1-3, the full variable domain reads KAGVTQTPRYLIKTRGQQVTLSCSPISGHRSVSWYQQTPGQGLQFLFEYFSETQRNKGNFPGRFSGRQFSNSRSEMNVSTLELGDSALYLCASSLRSGTRQGLVGNTIYFGEGSWLTVV.

The rearrangement uses TRBV6-2 or TRBV6-3 and TRBJ1-2; weak D call: TRBD1 (5 bases). The CDR3 length is 13 residues. CDR1 is MNHEY, CDR2 SVGEGT, per germline. V lost 4 bases and J lost 4, with 10 bases in between. This CDR3 is CASSLGGPYGYTF. In DNA, the CDR3 is TGTGCCAGCAGTTTGGGGGGTCCCTATGGCTACACCTTC.

The chain employs TRBV3-1 (or the pseudogene TRBV3-2) and TRBJ2-7; maybe TRBD2 (6 bases). The CDR3 runs 15 residues. V lost 4 bases and J 6 bases, leaving 19 bases between the germline ends. CDR1 and CDR2 from the germline V gene are LGHDT and YNNKEL (reference sequence). This chain's CDR3 is CASSPQPGSAVEQYF. CDR3 coding DNA: TGTGCCAGCAGCCCCCAGCCCGGGAGCGCTGTCGAGCAGTACTTC.